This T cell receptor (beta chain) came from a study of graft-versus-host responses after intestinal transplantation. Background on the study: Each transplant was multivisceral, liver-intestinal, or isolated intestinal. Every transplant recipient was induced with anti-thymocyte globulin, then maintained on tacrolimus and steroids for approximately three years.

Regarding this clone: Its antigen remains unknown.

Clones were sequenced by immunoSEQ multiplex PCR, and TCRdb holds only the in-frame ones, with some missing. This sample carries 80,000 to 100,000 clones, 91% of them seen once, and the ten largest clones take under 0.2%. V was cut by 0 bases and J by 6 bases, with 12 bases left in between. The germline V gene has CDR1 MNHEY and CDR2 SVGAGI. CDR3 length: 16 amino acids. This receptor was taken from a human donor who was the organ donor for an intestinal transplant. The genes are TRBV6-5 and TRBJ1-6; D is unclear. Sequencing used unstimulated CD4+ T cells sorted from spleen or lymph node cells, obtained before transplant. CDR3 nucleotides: TGTGCCAGCAGTTACTCTGCAGGAAGAGTTAATTCACCCCTCCACTTT. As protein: CASSYSAGRVNSPLHF.